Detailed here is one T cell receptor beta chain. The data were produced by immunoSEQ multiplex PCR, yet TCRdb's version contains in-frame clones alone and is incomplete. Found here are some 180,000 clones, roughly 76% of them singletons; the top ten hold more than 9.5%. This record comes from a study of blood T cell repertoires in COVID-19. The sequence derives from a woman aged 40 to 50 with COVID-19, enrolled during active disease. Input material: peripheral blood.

CDR3 protein: CASSVTGGNSPLHF. In DNA form, the CDR3 reads TGTGCCAGCAGTGTGACAGGGGGAAATTCACCCCTCCACTTT. The chain combines TRBV2 with TRBJ1-6, with TRBD1 matching 9 bases. Germline lookup yields CDR1 SNHLY and CDR2 FYNNEI. J was trimmed by 7 bases and V by 4 bases; bases with no gene match: 2. The length of the CDR3 is 14 residues.